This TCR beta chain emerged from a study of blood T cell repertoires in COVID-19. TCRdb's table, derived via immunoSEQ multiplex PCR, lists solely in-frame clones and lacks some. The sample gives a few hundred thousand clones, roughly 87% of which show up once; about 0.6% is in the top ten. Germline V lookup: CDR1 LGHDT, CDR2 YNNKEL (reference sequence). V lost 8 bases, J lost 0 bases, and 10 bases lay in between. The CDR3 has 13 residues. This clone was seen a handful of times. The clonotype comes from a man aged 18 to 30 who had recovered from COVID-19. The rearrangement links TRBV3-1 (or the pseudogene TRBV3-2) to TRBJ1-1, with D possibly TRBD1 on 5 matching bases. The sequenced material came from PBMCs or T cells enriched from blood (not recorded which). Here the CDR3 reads CASGRALNTEAFF. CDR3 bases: TGTGCCAGCGGCAGGGCTCTGAACACTGAAGCTTTCTTT.